This TCR beta chain was recovered during a study of T cell responses to AZD1222 COVID-19 vaccine. Details on this clone: Its antigen is unidentified.

Notes on the study in general: Researchers report vaccine-associated CD4 TCRs spanning spike, with dominance at 160-218 and 743-854. Only six people who got AZD1222 tested seropositive at baseline. Clonal diversity may have been underestimated in mostly white British donors. Spike-specific TCR repertoires showed rising breadth and depth after two AZD1222 doses.

Trimming left V 6 bases short and J 0 bases short, with 11 bases between. The CDR3 is made up of 15 amino acids. CDR1 is SEHNR and CDR2 is FQNEAQ in the germline V gene (reference sequence). Assay used: immunoSEQ multiplex PCR; TCRdb lists only in-frame clones, some missing. The sample yields 90,000 to 120,000 clones, over 75% seen once. The rearrangement joins TRBV7-9 to TRBJ1-4; no reliable D call. Material: peripheral blood, obtained on day 0 of AZD1222 vaccination. This TCR derives from an adult in good health. This chain's CDR3 is CASRQLGATNEKLFF. The CDR3 region has the DNA TGTGCCAGCAGGCAATTGGGAGCAACTAATGAAAAACTGTTTTTT.